This is a list of T cell receptor beta chains from one sample in a study of T cell changes during pregnancy in multiple sclerosis. The table came from immunoSEQ multiplex PCR; TCRdb's copy has only in-frame clones and leaves some out. Altogether approximately 40,000 clones are present, around nine tenths being singletons, with the ten largest covering about 0.4%. The specimen was CD4+ T cells from peripheral blood mononuclear cells, collected in the third trimester of pregnancy. The source is a female donor in good health, enrolled as a control in a pregnancy study. The CDR3 runs from the conserved cysteine through the conserved F or W. Fields, in order: clone size, D gene, J gene, V gene, CDR3 DNA, CDR3 protein. The D gene is left open where the match is weak. For some rows the clone size is stated as once, few or many, or as a class when expanded; others skip it.

>.|TRBD1|TRBJ1-2|TRBV28
TGTGCCAGCAGTCGACAGGGTTATGGCTACACCTTC
CASSRQGYGYTF
>.|TRBD1|TRBJ1-3|TRBV4-1
TGCGCCAGCAGCCCCGCCCCAACAGGGGGCTCTGGAAACACCATATATTTT
CASSPAPTGGSGNTIYF
>.|.|TRBJ2-3|TRBV7-9
TGTGCCAGCAGCCTTCCCGGCACAGATACGCAGTATTTT
CASSLPGTDTQYF
>.|.|TRBJ1-2|TRBV6-1
TGTGCCAGCAGTGAAGCTATGGGCTACTATGGCTACACCTTC
CASSEAMGYYGYTF
>.|.|TRBJ2-2|TRBV7-9
TGTGCCAGCAGCTTAGGGGGAGGCACCGGGGAGCTGTTTTTT
CASSLGGGTGELFF
>once|.|TRBJ2-7|TRBV10-3
TGTGCCATCAGGGACTCCGGGAGAAACTACGAGCAGTACTTC
CAIRDSGRNYEQYF
>.|TRBD2|TRBJ2-3|TRBV5-4
TGTGCCAGCAGCCCCAGACTAGCGGGGAACACAGATACGCAGTATTTT
CASSPRLAGNTDTQYF
>.|TRBD2|TRBJ2-1|TRBV7-8
TGTGCCAGCAGCTTAGTAGCGACTAGCGGCAACAATGAGCAGTTCTTC
CASSLVATSGNNEQFF
>.|TRBD1|TRBJ1-1|TRBV7-9
TGTGCCAGCAGCTTAGAGTCTGGGACAGAGGCTTTCTTT
CASSLESGTEAFF
>.|TRBD2|TRBJ2-5|TRBV5-1
TGCGCCAGCAGCTTGGCTACTAGCGGGGGAGAGACCCAGTACTTC
CASSLATSGGETQYF
>.|TRBD1|TRBJ1-1|TRBV28
TGTGCCAGCAGGTTTTGGGGACAGGGGGACACTGAAGCTTTCTTT
CASRFWGQGDTEAFF
>.|TRBD2|TRBJ2-1|TRBV5-1
TGCGCCAGCAGCCCTCGAATGGGACTAGCGGGAGACAGCTCCTACAATGAGCAGTTCTTC
CASSPRMGLAGDSSYNEQFF
>.|TRBD2|TRBJ2-3|TRBV19
TGTGCCAGTAGTATTCGGACTAGCGGGGGGATCACAGATACGCAGTATTTT
CASSIRTSGGITDTQYF
>.|TRBD1|TRBJ1-1|TRBV28
TGTGCCAGCAGTTCATGGACAGGGCCGAACACTGAAGCTTTCTTT
CASSSWTGPNTEAFF
>.|.|TRBJ1-2|TRBV5-1
TGCGCCAGCAGCTTGGGACAGCCTAACTATGGCTACACCTTC
CASSLGQPNYGYTF
>.|TRBD2|TRBJ2-1|TRBV5-4
TGTGCCAGCAGTAAAGGAGCGGGGGGGCAATCTGAGCAGTTCTTC
CASSKGAGGQSEQFF
>few|TRBD1|TRBJ1-2|TRBV30
TGTGCCTACCTGACTGACAGGGGTTTTGTCTATGGCTACACCTTC
CAYLTDRGFVYGYTF
>.|.|TRBJ2-5|TRBV16
TGTGCCAGCAGCAGGACAGTACAAGAGACCCAGTACTTC
CASSRTVQETQYF
>.|TRBD1|TRBJ2-7|TRBV15
TGTGCCACCAGCCAACCACAGGGGGTGGGGGAGCAGTACTTC
CATSQPQGVGEQYF
>.|TRBD2|TRBJ2-3|TRBV5-4
TGTGCCAGCAGCGAGGGACTAGCGGGTAGCACAGATACGCAGTATTTT
CASSEGLAGSTDTQYF
>.|TRBD2|TRBJ2-7|TRBV19
TGTGCCAGTAGGGGGACTAGCGGGGGTAATACCTACGAGCAGTACTTC
CASRGTSGGNTYEQYF
>few|TRBD2|TRBJ2-5|TRBV9
TGTGCCAGCAGCGGGGTAGCGGGGGAGACCCAGTACTTC
CASSGVAGETQYF
>.|.|TRBJ1-1|TRBV27
TGTGCCAGCAGCCCGTGGCAGGCGAACACTGAAGCTTTCTTT
CASSPWQANTEAFF
>.|.|TRBJ2-1|TRBV7-2
TGTGCCAGCAGCCTCCGTAACTACAATGAGCAGTTCTTC
CASSLRNYNEQFF
>.|.|TRBJ2-3|TRBV7-2
TGTGCCAGCAGCATGAGGATAGCTAGCACAGATACGCAGTATTTT
CASSMRIASTDTQYF
>.|.|TRBJ1-5|TRBV18
TGTGCCAGCTCACCACCGATCGCGGGAGGACGCAATCAGCCCCAGCATTTT
CASSPPIAGGRNQPQHF
>.|TRBD2|TRBJ2-1|TRBV10-1
TGCGCCAGCAGTGAGTCGAGGCTTACTAGCGGGAGCGGGGGAGATGAGCAGTTCTTC
CASSESRLTSGSGGDEQFF
>.|TRBD1|TRBJ1-2|TRBV11-2
TGTGCCAGCAGCTTGCACCAGGGGGACTATGGCTACACCTTC
CASSLHQGDYGYTF
>.|.|TRBJ2-3|TRBV11-2
TGTGCCAGCAGCTTCTTCACAGATACGCAGTATTTT
CASSFFTDTQYF
>.|TRBD2|TRBJ2-5|TRBV19
TGTGCCAGTAGTTCCCCGGGACTAGCGGGGTCCGAGACCCAGTACTTC
CASSSPGLAGSETQYF
>.|.|TRBJ1-1|TRBV19
TGTGCCAGTAGTATAGAGGGGGGAACTGTGAACACTGAAGCTTTCTTT
CASSIEGGTVNTEAFF
>.|.|TRBJ2-4|TRBV29-1
TGCAGCGTTTCAGGGATGTCAGCCAAAAACATTCAGTACTTC
CSVSGMSAKNIQYF
>.|TRBD1|TRBJ2-7|TRBV4-1
TGCGCCAGCAGCTCCCCGACAGGGGCCTCCTACGAGCAGTACTTC
CASSSPTGASYEQYF
>.|.|TRBJ2-3|TRBV19
TGTGCCAGTAGTGGGGCTTCCACTAGCACAGATACGCAGTATTTT
CASSGASTSTDTQYF